These T cell receptor beta chains were read from a single sample in a study of T-cell reconstitution after alpha-beta-depleted transplantation in children. TCRdb re-called the PCR reads with MiXCR, one entry per CDR3 protein. This table has some 600,000 distinct CDR3 sequences, roughly 13% appearing once. The material was PBMCs, mostly from graft donor cells, obtained 360 days after TCRalphabeta/CD19-depleted stem cell transplant. Source of these receptors: a male patient younger than 18 who had a stem cell transplant for acute myeloid leukemia, so the T cells may come from the graft donor. Both conserved end residues are part of each CDR3. A D gene is named only where the DNA matches it firmly. Clone size is shown for a subset of rows, as once, few, many or a class of expanded clone.

V	D	size	J	CDR3	DNA
TRBV24-1	TRBD1	many	TRBJ1-5	CATSDSDRGSNQPQHF	TGTGCCACCAGTGATTCAGACAGGGGGAGCAATCAGCCCCAGCATTTT
TRBV20-1	-	-	TRBJ2-1	CSARGVSEQFF	TGCAGTGCTAGAGGAGTCAGTGAGCAGTTCTTC
TRBV7-3	-	-	TRBJ2-5	CASSLTGTGAETQYF	TGTGCCAGCAGCTTAACAGGGACGGGTGCGGAGACCCAGTACTTC
TRBV29-1	-	few	TRBJ1-4	CSAETLSKLFF	TGCAGCGCCGAGACTCTGTCAAAACTGTTTTTT
TRBV7-2	TRBD1	few	TRBJ1-1	CASSPERGPHVAEAFF	TGTGCCAGCAGCCCCGAGAGGGGGCCTCATGTGGCTGAAGCTTTCTTT
TRBV20-1	-	-	TRBJ2-7	CSARVVQSYEQYF	TGCAGTGCTAGAGTAGTACAAAGCTACGAGCAGTACTTC
TRBV9	TRBD1	once	TRBJ2-7	CASSEGQGKSLGEALYEQYF	TGTGCCAGCAGCGAGGGACAGGGGAAATCCTTAGGCGAGGCTCTCTACGAGCAGTACTTC
TRBV29-1	-	few	TRBJ2-7	CSVQVVNEQYF	TGCAGCGTTCAAGTAGTGAACGAGCAGTACTTC
TRBV7-2	-	-	TRBJ2-7	CASSLSPILPYEQYF	TGTGCCAGCAGCTTAAGCCCGATTCTACCCTACGAGCAGTACTTC
TRBV18	-	few	TRBJ2-3	CASSELGPDTQYF	TGTGCCAGCTCCGAACTAGGGCCAGATACGCAGTATTTT
TRBV5-1	TRBD2	few	TRBJ2-1	CASSSAQRLAGRTGEQFF	TGCGCCAGCAGCTCAGCCCAGAGACTAGCGGGTAGGACGGGTGAGCAGTTCTTC
TRBV18	-	few	TRBJ2-3	CASSPPVALADTQYF	TGTGCCAGCTCACCACCGGTTGCATTGGCAGATACGCAGTATTTT
TRBV5-1	TRBD2	many	TRBJ2-5	CASSLWSSGRETQYF	TGCGCCAGCAGTCTGTGGTCTAGCGGGAGAGAGACCCAGTACTTC
TRBV7-9	-	-	TRBJ2-5	CASSAQGGGETQYF	TGTGCCAGCAGCGCACAGGGGGGGGGAGAGACCCAGTACTTC
TRBV28	-	many	TRBJ1-2	CASSLQGTASYGYTF	TGTGCCAGCAGTTTACAGGGGACCGCCAGCTATGGCTACACCTTC
TRBV19	-	-	TRBJ1-1	CASSLSAAGSTSEAFF	TGTGCCAGTAGTCTCTCGGCGGCAGGGTCCACTTCCGAAGCTTTCTTT
TRBV27	TRBD2	-	TRBJ2-1	CASTLLTAGSYNEQFF	TGTGCCAGCACCCTACTGACAGCGGGGTCATACAATGAGCAGTTCTTC
TRBV28	-	many	TRBJ1-5	CASSTPGLPLSNQPQHF	TGTGCCAGCAGTACGCCTGGTCTCCCACTTAGCAATCAGCCCCAGCATTTT
TRBV18	TRBD1	-	TRBJ2-7	CASSSWTGGALINEQYF	TGTGCCAGCTCATCTTGGACAGGGGGCGCTTTAATAAACGAGCAGTACTTC
TRBV6-5	TRBD1	few	TRBJ2-7	CASSYPWTGYIDEQYF	TGTGCCAGCAGTTATCCGTGGACAGGGTACATTGACGAGCAGTACTTC
TRBV7-2	TRBD1	-	TRBJ2-3	CASSADRGDTQYF	TGTGCCAGCAGCGCGGACAGGGGAGATACGCAGTATTTT
TRBV4-3	TRBD1	many	TRBJ2-7	CASSQDGTGVSNEQYF	TGCGCCAGCAGCCAAGATGGGACAGGGGTAAGCAACGAGCAGTACTTC
TRBV28	-	-	TRBJ2-3	CASRHAGAGYTDTQYF	TGTGCCAGCAGACACGCCGGAGCGGGCTACACAGATACGCAGTATTTT
TRBV15	-	-	TRBJ2-7	CATSRDYSYEQYF	TGTGCCACCAGCAGAGACTACTCCTACGAGCAGTACTTC
TRBV5-1	TRBD1	many	TRBJ2-7	CASSGIDRASYEQYF	TGCGCCAGCAGCGGAATAGACAGGGCCTCCTACGAGCAGTACTTC
TRBV5-1	TRBD2	few	TRBJ2-1	CASSSTSGSGDNEQFF	TGCGCCAGCAGCTCTACTAGCGGCTCAGGGGACAATGAGCAGTTCTTC
TRBV20-1	-	few	TRBJ2-7	CSARDVGSPGEQYF	TGCAGTGCTAGAGATGTGGGCAGCCCTGGCGAGCAGTACTTC
TRBV18	-	many	TRBJ2-5	CASSPLGLTVQETQYF	TGTGCCAGCTCACCGCTGGGGCTGACAGTCCAAGAGACCCAGTACTTC
TRBV6-2/TRBV6-3	-	few	TRBJ2-2	CASSRLGGENTGELFF	TGTGCCAGCAGCAGACTGGGGGGAGAGAACACCGGGGAGCTGTTTTTT
TRBV21-1	-	-	TRBJ2-1	CASSTSSGALREQFF	TGTGCCAGCAGCACGAGTAGCGGAGCCCTTCGTGAGCAGTTCTTC
TRBV29-1	-	-	TRBJ2-7	CSVELGWDEQYF	TGCAGCGTTGAACTGGGATGGGACGAGCAGTACTTC
TRBV20-1	TRBD2	many	TRBJ2-5	CSANQIAGFQETQYF	TGCAGTGCAAACCAGATAGCGGGTTTCCAAGAGACCCAGTACTTC
TRBV7-3	-	many	TRBJ2-2	CASSLMGEVTGELFF	TGTGCCAGCAGCTTAATGGGGGAGGTAACCGGGGAGCTGTTTTTT
TRBV12-3/TRBV12-4	-	-	TRBJ2-5	CASSLTTRLPNQYF	TGTGCCAGCAGTTTGACTACCCGTCTACCGAACCAGTACTTC
TRBV12-3/TRBV12-4	-	-	TRBJ2-7	CASSPSGAGRSYEQYF	TGTGCCAGCAGTCCATCTGGGGCAGGGCGTTCCTACGAGCAGTACTTC
TRBV5-4	-	many	TRBJ1-4	CASSWRGWPNEKLFF	TGTGCCAGCAGCTGGAGGGGATGGCCTAATGAAAAACTGTTTTTT
TRBV28	-	many	TRBJ2-3	CASSSRPGTDTQYF	TGTGCCAGCAGTTCTAGACCCGGCACAGATACGCAGTATTTT
TRBV20-1	-	few	TRBJ2-2	CSARLTAEELFF	TGCAGTGCTAGGCTCACCGCCGAGGAGCTGTTTTTT
TRBV20-1	-	many	TRBJ2-1	CSPDPYNEQFF	TGCAGTCCCGACCCCTACAATGAGCAGTTCTTC
TRBV27	TRBD2	many	TRBJ2-7	CASSFSGSHSYEQYF	TGTGCCAGCAGTTTCAGCGGGAGCCACTCCTACGAGCAGTACTTC
TRBV9	-	-	TRBJ1-1	CASSVAWGEAFF	TGTGCCAGCAGCGTAGCTTGGGGAGAAGCTTTCTTT
TRBV7-8	TRBD2	few	TRBJ2-1	CASSPRTSGGVSYNEQFF	TGTGCCAGCAGCCCCCGGACTAGCGGGGGAGTGTCCTACAATGAGCAGTTCTTC
TRBV7-2	-	-	TRBJ2-5	CASSFQGGVLETQYF	TGTGCCAGCAGCTTTCAGGGAGGAGTTTTGGAGACCCAGTACTTC
TRBV5-1	-	few	TRBJ1-3	CASKAPSGNTIYF	TGCGCCAGCAAAGCGCCCTCTGGAAACACCATATATTTT
TRBV7-2	TRBD2	many	TRBJ2-1	CASSIRLGSGKVEQFF	TGTGCCAGCAGTATAAGGTTGGGTAGCGGGAAGGTTGAGCAGTTCTTC
TRBV7-2	-	few	TRBJ1-2	CASSEGPSGSYTF	TGTGCCAGCAGCGAAGGCCCCTCTGGAAGCTACACCTTC
TRBV7-2	-	few	TRBJ2-6	CASSPFRDSGANVLTF	TGTGCCAGCAGCCCCTTCAGGGACTCTGGGGCCAACGTCCTGACTTTC
TRBV2	TRBD2	-	TRBJ2-1	CASYGLAGEGDYNEQFF	TGTGCCAGCTACGGACTAGCGGGAGAGGGTGACTACAATGAGCAGTTCTTC
TRBV29-1	TRBD1	-	TRBJ1-1	CSVKRGQRSTEAFF	TGCAGCGTTAAAAGGGGACAGCGGTCCACTGAAGCTTTCTTT
TRBV21-1	-	few	TRBJ1-1	CASKLGGGYTEAFF	TGTGCCAGCAAGCTGGGGGGAGGGTACACTGAAGCTTTCTTT